Following are 31 T cell receptor beta chains from one sample sequenced in a study of T cells in women clearing cervical HPV infection. Clones were read by immunoSEQ multiplex PCR, and TCRdb kept only the in-frame ones, dropping some. Here the sample table reports about 36,000 clones. Material: blood buffy coat. The receptor set was obtained from a woman aged 18 to 75 with a cervical HPV16 infection that either progressed to CIN3+ or cleared (not recorded which).

A word on this clone: The read ends 3 residues early relative to the CDR3; the germline J gene fills the gap. The chain carries TRBV4-2 and TRBJ1-1; 7 nucleotides match TRBD1. The germline gives CDR1 LGHNA, CDR2 YNFKEQ. J was trimmed by 1 base and V by 2 bases; bases with no gene match: 7. The CDR3 runs to 16 residues. Partial CDR3 DNA: TGTGCCAGCAGCCAACCTCCAGGGGGAGAGAACACTGAA. Protein: CASSQPPGGENTE. The whole CDR3 sequence is CASSQPPGGENTEAFF.

For this clone: The CDR3 end lies 3 residues beyond the end of the read and is filled in from the germline J gene. The genes are TRBV7-2 and TRBJ2-7, with D perhaps TRBD1 (6 bases). The V end was cut by 1 base, the J end by 2 bases, with 9 bases between. Germline V gene data show CDR1 as SGHTA and CDR2 as FQGNSA. The CDR3 is 14 residues long. Partial CDR3 DNA: TGTGCCAGCAGCTTAGAGCAGGGGACCTACGAG. Translating gives CASSLEQGTYE. The complete CDR3 protein is CASSLEQGTYEQYF. The full variable domain, its missing parts supplied by reference TRBV7-2 and TRBJ2-7, is GAGVSQSPSNKVTEKGKDVELRCDPISGHTALYWYRQSLGQGLEFLIYFQGNSAPDKSGLPSDRFSAERTGGSVSTLTIQRTQQEDSAVYLCASSLEQGTYEQYFGPGTRLTVT.

Turning to this clone: Read coverage stops 3 residues before the CDR3 terminus; the germline J gene supplies the remainder. The chain couples TRBV7-2 to TRBJ2-4, with D possibly matching TRBD1 (6 bases). The CDR3 is 13 residues long. Germline V CDR1 and CDR2: SGHTA, FQGNSA. The sequenced part of the CDR3 DNA is TGTGCCAGCAGCAAACAGGGTCCCGATGGT. It specifies CASSKQGPDG. The full-length CDR3 reads as CASSKQGPDGQYF.

Note on this clone: The CDR3 is cut off 3 residues early in the read; its end comes from the germline J gene. The chain joins TRBV15 to TRBJ2-5; D might be TRBD1 (6 bases). The CDR3 has 14 residues. Trimming pared 3 bases from V and 1 base from J, leaving 9 bases between. CDR1 is LNHNV, CDR2 YYDKDF, per germline (reference sequence). The part of the CDR3 DNA that was read is TGTGCCACCAGCAGTGGACAGACCCAAGAGACC. Translating gives CATSSGQTQET. The CDR3 in its entirety is CATSSGQTQETQYF.

As regards this clone: The sequence runs out 3 residues before the end of the CDR3; the remainder is reconstructed from the germline J gene. V gene TRBV6-2 or TRBV6-3 combines with J gene TRBJ2-5; no firm D call. Germline V CDR1 and CDR2: MNHEY, SVGEGT. Trimming took off 6 bases at V and 2 bases at J, with 16 bases between the two ends. This CDR3 region has 15 residues. The chain's CDR3 is CASRARAPTQETQYF. CDR3 DNA, as far as it was read: TGTGCCAGCAGGGCAAGGGCTCCCACACAAGAGACC.

A remark on this clone: The CDR3 end is not reached by the read, which stops 3 residues before it; the germline J gene fills it in. V and J are TRBV20-1 and TRBJ1-5; D ambiguous. The CDR3 consists of 17 residues. The germline V gene has CDR1 DFQATT and CDR2 SNEGSKA (reference sequence). V lost 2 bases and J lost 0, with 17 bases in between. The CDR3 protein is CSARIRGRSGSNQPQHF. The CDR3 bases that were read are TGCAGTGCTAGAATTCGGGGTCGGAGTGGTAGCAATCAGCCC.

About this clone: The CDR3 end lies 3 residues beyond the end of the read and is filled in from the germline J gene. The chain joins TRBV7-3 to TRBJ2-3; no reliable D call. Germline V gene lookup returns CDR1 SGHTA and CDR2 FQGTGA. The CDR3 runs to 13 residues. Trimming removed 2 bases at V and 1 base at J, with 4 bases between. CDR3: CASSLPGTDTQYF. The DNA read from the CDR3 is TGTGCCAGCAGCTTACCGGGCACAGATACG.

As to this clone: Coverage ceases 3 residues before the CDR3 finishes, and the germline J gene fills in the end. The gene calls are TRBV7-8 and TRBJ1-1; D not certain. Germline V CDR1 and CDR2: SGHVS, FQNEAQ. Trimming removed 0 bases from V and 4 bases from J, with 12 bases in between. This CDR3 spans 15 amino acids. The CDR3: CASSLATGLGTEAFF. The DNA read from the CDR3 is TGTGCCAGCAGCTTAGCGACGGGGTTAGGCACTGAA.

In regard to this clone: Coverage ceases 3 residues before the CDR3 finishes, and the germline J gene fills in the end. The chain has TRBV20-1 and TRBJ2-7; D is perhaps TRBD2 (6 bases). V lost 3 bases, J lost 1 base, and 16 bases lay in between. The CDR3 length is 15 residues. The germline CDR1 and CDR2 sequences are DFQATT and SNEGSKA (reference sequence). The CDR3: CSARGLLASSYEQYF. The CDR3 bases that were read are TGCAGTGCTAGGGGACTGCTAGCGTCGTCCTACGAG.

As regards this clone: The read falls 3 residues short of the CDR3 end, and the missing part is taken from the germline J gene. The chain is built from TRBV20-1 and TRBJ1-2, with D possibly being TRBD1 (6 bases). Germline-derived CDR1 and CDR2 are DFQATT and SNEGSKA (reference sequence). CDR3 length equals 15 residues. Trimming took 0 bases from V and 4 from J, leaving 15 bases between them. CDR3 DNA (partial): TGCAGTGCTAGAGATGTCACAGGGTGGGTCTATGGC. This codes for CSARDVTGWVYG. The complete CDR3 protein is CSARDVTGWVYGYTF.

Regarding this clone: The read ends 3 residues before the CDR3 terminus; that terminus is restored from the germline J gene. The chain couples TRBV20-1 to TRBJ2-7; D possibly corresponds to TRBD1 (6 bases). In germline, CDR1 is DFQATT, CDR2 SNEGSKA (reference sequence). The CDR3 extends over 13 amino acids. V gave up 7 bases and J gave up 6 bases, with 19 bases separating them. The chain's CDR3 is CSGFGQTSFEQYF. The DNA read from the CDR3 is TGCAGTGGGTTCGGACAGACTTCTTTCGAG.

Worth noting for this clone: The read finishes 3 residues shy of the CDR3 end, and the germline J gene is used to complete it. This chain connects TRBV10-3 to TRBJ2-7, with D possibly being TRBD1 (5 bases). V was shortened by 6 bases and J by 3 bases, with 12 bases between the two germline ends. The germline V gene has CDR1 ENHRY and CDR2 SYGVKD. There are 13 residues in the CDR3. This chain's CDR3 is CAISDSVRYEQYF. The CDR3 bases that were read are TGTGCCATCAGCGACAGTGTTCGCTACGAG.

Turning to this clone: The CDR3 end lies 3 residues beyond the end of the read and is filled in from the germline J gene. V gene TRBV20-1 combines with J gene TRBJ2-2, with D possibly matching TRBD1 (6 bases). The V gene lost 0 bases and the J gene lost 7 bases, with 12 bases spanning the gap. Per the germline V gene, CDR1 is DFQATT and CDR2 is SNEGSKA (reference sequence). This CDR3 has 14 amino acids. The CDR3 here is CSARDRGSGGELFF. CDR3 DNA (partial): TGCAGTGCTAGAGATAGGGGGAGCGGCGGGGAG.

Points on this clone: From the germline J gene comes the end of the CDR3, since the read stops 3 residues before it. The rearrangement links TRBV7-6 to TRBJ2-7; 10 nucleotides align to TRBD1. This CDR3 has 14 residues. Germline CDR1 SGHVS, CDR2 FNYEAQ. V trimming: 4 bases; J trimming: 6 bases; junction bases outside the gene matches: 6. CDR3 bases read: TGTGCCAGCAGCTGGACAGGGGGAGGGGCCGAG. This gives the protein CASSWTGGGAE. The CDR3 in its entirety is CASSWTGGGAEQYF.

On this clone: With the read ending 3 residues before the CDR3 end, the germline J gene is used to fill in that end. The chain recombines TRBV19 with TRBJ1-2; D is perhaps TRBD1 (6 bases). The CDR3 runs to 18 residues. Germline CDR1 LNHDA, CDR2 SQIVND (reference sequence). CDR3 sequence: CASSLNLLERGIVNDYTF. The DNA read from the CDR3 is TGTGCCAGTAGTTTGAATCTACTAGAAAGGGGGATAGTCAATGAC.

About this clone itself: The read terminates 3 residues before the CDR3 end, so the remaining end is supplied by the germline J gene. J is TRBJ2-7 and V is TRBV6-1; 8 bases align to TRBD1. Germline-derived CDR1 and CDR2 are MNHNS and SASEGT. The CDR3 consists of 13 residues. The V and J ends lost 3 bases and 5 bases, in that order; junction bases with no gene match: 3. Partial CDR3 DNA: TGTGCCAGCAGTGACGGACAGGGCCACGAG. Residues: CASSDGQGHE. The entire CDR3 protein is CASSDGQGHEQYF.

With regard to this clone: The read terminates 3 residues ahead of where the CDR3 ends, so the germline J gene completes it. This chain links TRBV18 with TRBJ1-6; 9 bases are a match to TRBD1. Trimming took 3 bases from V and 7 from J; bases not matched to a gene: 4. The CDR3 spans 15 residues. The germline V gene encodes CDR1 KGHSH and CDR2 LQKENI. The CDR3 is CASSPWTGANSPLHF. CDR3 DNA (partial): TGTGCCAGCTCACCGTGGACAGGGGCGAATTCACCC.

CDR3 bases read: TGCGCCAGCAGCATTAGACAGGACACCGGGGAG. Residues: CASSIRQDTGE. The complete CDR3 sequence is CASSIRQDTGELFF. This rearrangement joins TRBV5-1 to TRBJ2-2; D perhaps matches TRBD1 (6 bases). The CDR3 goes on 3 residues after the read ends, and that part is filled in from the germline J gene. In germline, CDR1 is SGHRS, CDR2 YFSETQ. Trimming cost V 4 bases and J 3 bases, with 10 bases left between them. There are 14 residues in the CDR3.

Notes on this clone: The read comes to an end 3 residues before the CDR3 does, leaving the germline J gene to fill in the end. The chain has TRBV11-2 and TRBJ1-4; a weak D match, TRBD1 (6 bases). Deletions cut 5 bases from V and 8 bases from J, with 12 bases between. The germline gives CDR1 SGHAT, CDR2 FQNNGV. The CDR3 length is 13 residues. CDR3 protein: CASSPTDREKLFF. CDR3 DNA, as far as it was read: TGTGCCAGCAGCCCAACCGACAGGGAAAAA.

A note on this clone: The read terminates 3 residues ahead of where the CDR3 ends, so the germline J gene completes it. V gene TRBV20-1 combines with J gene TRBJ1-2, with TRBD1 matching 7 bases. The trim removed 4 bases at V and 7 bases at J, leaving 6 bases unmatched. The CDR3 has 12 amino acids. Per germline, CDR1 DFQATT and CDR2 SNEGSKA (reference sequence). The CDR3 bases that were read are TGCAGTGCTACCCTGACAGGGTCTGGC. Residues: CSATLTGSG. From start to end, the CDR3 is CSATLTGSGYTF.

A word on this clone: The read terminates 3 residues before the CDR3 end, so the remaining end is supplied by the germline J gene. The V gene is TRBV7-6, the J gene TRBJ2-7; 7 positions match TRBD2. This CDR3 comprises 14 residues. Germline V CDR1 and CDR2: SGHVS, FNYEAQ. V trimming: 1 base; J trimming: 2 bases; junction bases outside the gene matches: 2. The CDR3 loop reads CASSLGGGTYEQYF. Incomplete CDR3 DNA: TGTGCCAGCAGCTTAGGCGGGGGAACCTACGAG.

Partial CDR3 DNA: TGCGCCAGCAGTGGGCTAGCAGGCACAGATACG. This encodes CASSGLAGTDT. In full, the CDR3 reads CASSGLAGTDTQYF. The rearrangement joins TRBV5-1 to TRBJ2-3; weak D call: TRBD2 (5 bases). The DNA ends 3 residues before the CDR3 does, and the rest of the CDR3 is filled in from the germline J gene. V lost 5 bases to trimming and J lost 1 base, with 11 bases between them. This CDR3 spans 14 amino acids. Germline CDR1 reads SGHRS; CDR2 reads YFSETQ.

A word on this clone: The read comes to an end 3 residues before the CDR3 does, leaving the germline J gene to fill in the end. The V call is TRBV5-6, the J call TRBJ1-5, with D possibly being TRBD1 (5 bases). The CDR3 contains 15 residues. Trimming took 0 bases from V and 6 from J, leaving 13 bases between them. Germline lookup yields CDR1 SGHDT and CDR2 YYEEEE. CDR3 residues: CASSLAVEGRQPQHF. The DNA read from the CDR3 is TGTGCCAGCAGCTTGGCGGTGGAGGGGCGTCAGCCC.

Of note for this clone: The observed sequence ends 3 residues before the CDR3 terminus, with the missing tail filled in from the germline J gene. This chain uses TRBV11-2 with TRBJ2-1; TRBD2 aligns across 8 bases. In germline, CDR1 is SGHAT, CDR2 FQNNGV. The length of the CDR3 is 15 residues. Losses at the gene ends were 2 bases for V and 7 bases for J; bases not matched to a gene: 7. This CDR3 reads CASSLMSGRGNEQFF. CDR3 DNA, as far as it was read: TGTGCCAGCAGCTTAATGAGCGGGAGAGGAAATGAG. The full variable domain, its missing parts supplied by reference TRBV11-2 and TRBJ2-1, is EAGVAQSPRYKIIEKRQSVAFWCNPISGHATLYWYQQILGQGPKLLIQFQNNGVVDDSQLPKDRFSAERLKGVDSTLKIQPAKLEDSAVYLCASSLMSGRGNEQFFGPGTRLTVL.

Incomplete CDR3 DNA: TGTGCCAGCAGTGAACGCCTAGCGGGGGGCCGTGAG. This gives the protein CASSERLAGGRE. The whole CDR3 protein is CASSERLAGGREQFF. The J gene is TRBJ2-1, the V gene TRBV2; 11 nucleotides match TRBD2. The read ends 3 residues early relative to the CDR3; the germline J gene fills the gap. Trimming removed 2 bases from V and 9 bases from J; junction bases left unmatched: 6. CDR3 size: 15 residues. Per the germline V gene, CDR1 is SNHLY and CDR2 is FYNNEI.

As concerns this clone: The read stops 3 residues short of the end of the CDR3; the missing end is completed from the germline J gene. This chain connects TRBV29-1 to TRBJ2-3; 7 nucleotides line up with TRBD2. The CDR3 totals 17 residues. The J segment lost 6 bases and the V segment lost 1 base, leaving 16 bases of the junction unmatched. Germline V CDR1 and CDR2: SQVTM, ANQGSEA. CDR3 loop: CSVEGGAAGRVSDTQYF. The covered CDR3 bases are TGCAGCGTTGAAGGTGGGGCAGCGGGACGTGTATCGGATACG.

For this clone: From the germline J gene comes the end of the CDR3, since the read stops 3 residues before it. This chain connects TRBV20-1 to TRBJ2-1, with 8 bases identical to TRBD2. After removal of 6 bases from V and 9 bases from J, the junction contained 13 bases not matched to a gene. The CDR3 is 14 residues long. The germline V gene has CDR1 DFQATT and CDR2 SNEGSKA (reference sequence). The part of the CDR3 DNA that was read is TGCAGTGCCAACAGCGGGGGCCCCCGAGGTGAG. Protein: CSANSGGPRGE. The CDR3 in full is CSANSGGPRGEQFF.

This chain's CDR3 is CASSLLQGICGYTF. Incomplete CDR3 DNA: TGTGCCAGCAGCTTATTACAGGGAATTTGCGGC. The gene calls are TRBV7-3 and TRBJ1-2, with TRBD1 as a possible D gene (6 bases). The read ends 3 residues early relative to the CDR3; the germline J gene fills the gap. The germline gives CDR1 SGHTA, CDR2 FQGTGA. The CDR3 runs to 14 residues.

As for this clone: From the germline J gene comes the end of the CDR3, since the read stops 3 residues before it. The genes are TRBV6-1 and TRBJ2-5; D is possibly TRBD1 or TRBD2 (5 bases each). The germline V and J ends were trimmed by 3 bases and 7 bases, with 15 bases remaining between them. This CDR3 has 14 amino acids. Germline V gene lookup returns CDR1 MNHNS and CDR2 SASEGT. The chain's CDR3 is CASSEEDTLRTQYF. The sequenced part of the CDR3 DNA is TGTGCCAGCAGTGAGGAGGACACTCTACGGACC.

For this clone: Read data end 3 residues before the CDR3 end; the end is taken from the germline J gene. The rearrangement joins TRBV6-2 or TRBV6-3 to TRBJ2-5; TRBD1 might be the D (6 bases). Germline loops: CDR1 MNHEY, CDR2 SVGEGT. V lost 6 bases, J lost 5 bases, and 16 bases lay in between. This CDR3 contains 14 residues. The CDR3 region is CASRSTGIAETQYF. CDR3 DNA, as far as it was read: TGTGCCAGCAGATCTACAGGGATTGCGGAGACC.

CDR3 sequence reads: CAWSTLAGGQDTQYF. CDR3 DNA, as far as it was read: TGTGCCTGGAGCACCCTAGCGGGGGGGCAAGATACG. The V gene is TRBV30, the J gene TRBJ2-3; TRBD2 agrees at 12 bases. The CDR3 end is not reached by the read, which stops 3 residues before it; the germline J gene fills it in. The germline gives CDR1 GTSNPN, CDR2 SVGIG (reference sequence). This CDR3 has 15 residues. Trimming took 3 bases from V and 5 from J; bases not matched to a gene: 6.